This is a list of T cell receptor beta chains from one sample in a study of shared clonotypes between healthy human individuals. TCRdb's copy holds only in-frame clones and misses some; the assay was immunoSEQ multiplex PCR. Among around 510,000 clones, about 96% were seen once, and the ten largest hold about 0.067%. Specimen: naive CD4+ T cells sorted from blood. The receptors were gathered from a woman younger than 45 in good health. Both conserved end residues are part of each CDR3. Fields, in order: J gene, V gene, D gene, clone size, CDR3 DNA, CDR3 protein. A D gene is named only where the DNA matches it firmly. Expanded clones get a size class; other rows say once, few or many, or leave the size out.

TRBJ2-1 | TRBV10-1 | TRBD2 | once | TGCGCCAGCAGTTCGTCTAGCGGGGCGTTGAATGAGCAGTTCTTC | CASSSSSGALNEQFF
TRBJ2-1 | TRBV19 | TRBD1 | - | TGTGCCAGTAGTCCGCTGACAGGGGGATACAATGAGCAGTTCTTC | CASSPLTGGYNEQFF
TRBJ1-1 | TRBV27 | TRBD1 | - | TGTGCCAGCAGTCCGTACCGACAGGGCGTAGTGGGGAACACTGAAGCTTTCTTT | CASSPYRQGVVGNTEAFF
TRBJ2-3 | TRBV28 | - | - | TGTGCCAGCACTAGATCCCCACTAGCACACACAGATACGCAGTATTTT | CASTRSPLAHTDTQYF
TRBJ2-2 | TRBV30 | TRBD1 | - | TGTGCCTGGATTCCGGGACAGGGTTTAACCGGGGAGCTGTTTTTT | CAWIPGQGLTGELFF
TRBJ2-2 | TRBV5-6 | TRBD1 | - | TGTGCCAGCAGCTTCGGGACAGGGCGGTACACCGGGGAGCTGTTTTTT | CASSFGTGRYTGELFF
TRBJ1-1 | TRBV18 | TRBD1 | - | TGTGCCAGCTCGCTATCCGGGACAGAGAACACTGAAGCTTTCTTT | CASSLSGTENTEAFF
TRBJ2-2 | TRBV19 | TRBD1 | - | TGTGCCAGTAGCCCTCAGGGGGCTAACACCGGGGAGCTGTTTTTT | CASSPQGANTGELFF
TRBJ1-1 | TRBV19 | TRBD1 | - | TGTGCCAGTAGTGCGGGGACAGGGGCCTGGCTAGGGACTGAAGCTTTCTTT | CASSAGTGAWLGTEAFF
TRBJ2-1 | TRBV10-3 | TRBD2 | - | TGTGCCATCAGCGGTACGGGAGGGTACAATGAGCAGTTCTTC | CAISGTGGYNEQFF
TRBJ2-5 | TRBV28 | TRBD2 | - | TGTGCCAGCAGACTCCGGACTAGCAGGAGGGAGACCCAGTACTTC | CASRLRTSRRETQYF
TRBJ1-1 | TRBV19 | - | - | TGTGCCAGTAGTCACGTGGGGCCCAACACTGAAGCTTTCTTT | CASSHVGPNTEAFF
TRBJ1-2 | TRBV2 | - | - | TGTGCCAGCTCGGCGGTTCGGGAAGGCTACACCTTC | CASSAVREGYTF
TRBJ1-1 | TRBV6-5 | TRBD1 | once | TGTGCCAGCAGTGGCCTGACAGGGGGGGGGACTGAAGCTTTCTTT | CASSGLTGGGTEAFF
TRBJ2-1 | TRBV14 | TRBD1 | - | TGTGCCAGCAGCCAAGTTTTACTACGGGACAGGGAGAATGAGCAGTTCTTC | CASSQVLLRDRENEQFF
TRBJ1-2 | TRBV5-5 | TRBD1 | - | TGTGCCAGCACCCCCGGGACAGGGGGCGGCTACACCTTC | CASTPGTGGGYTF
TRBJ2-4 | TRBV19 | - | - | TGTGCCAGTACGGAGGGGGCGGCCAAAAACATTCAGTACTTC | CASTEGAAKNIQYF
TRBJ2-1 | TRBV23-1 | - | - | TGCGCCAGCAGGCGCCGGCTTAGCGACAATGAGCAGTTCTTC | CASRRRLSDNEQFF
TRBJ1-1 | TRBV20-1 | - | - | TGCAGTGTTGAAGGGGGCACTGAAGCTTTCTTT | CSVEGGTEAFF
TRBJ2-7 | TRBV5-8 | TRBD1 | - | TGTGCCAGCAGCTTCTATTCGACAGGGGGCTACGAGCAGTACTTC | CASSFYSTGGYEQYF
TRBJ2-1 | TRBV11-2 | - | once | TGTGCCAGCAGCTTGGGTAGCTCCTACAATGAGCAGTTCTTC | CASSLGSSYNEQFF
TRBJ1-1 | TRBV4-2 | - | - | TGTGCCAGCAGCTTCCAGAGAGACACTGAAGCTTTCTTT | CASSFQRDTEAFF
TRBJ2-3 | TRBV5-1 | - | - | TGCGCCAGCAGCATCCGGGATTGGGGTGATACGCAGTATTTT | CASSIRDWGDTQYF
TRBJ1-1 | TRBV27 | - | - | TGTGCCAGCAGTGTGGGGGGGAATGAGAACACTGAAGCTTTCTTT | CASSVGGNENTEAFF
TRBJ1-4 | TRBV6-6 | - | - | TGTGCCAGCAGTTCGGGCAGGGTGGGAGAAAAACTGTTTTTT | CASSSGRVGEKLFF
TRBJ2-3 | TRBV27 | TRBD1 | - | TGTGCCAGCAGTTTGCAGCGGCCAGGGGGAACAGATACGCAGTATTTT | CASSLQRPGGTDTQYF
TRBJ2-3 | TRBV7-2 | - | - | TGTGCCAGCAGCTTAGTGGTCGGTTCGGATACGCAGTATTTT | CASSLVVGSDTQYF
TRBJ2-5 | TRBV7-3 | TRBD1 | - | TGTGCCAGCAGCCCTTCCGGGACAGGGGGCTGGGAGACCCAGTACTTC | CASSPSGTGGWETQYF
TRBJ2-7 | TRBV7-8 | - | - | TGTGCCAGCAGCTTAGAGGGGTTAACCTACGAGCAGTACTTC | CASSLEGLTYEQYF
TRBJ2-3 | TRBV5-1 | TRBD2 | - | TGCGCCAGCAGCTCTGGAGGGACTAGCGTGGATACGCAGTATTTT | CASSSGGTSVDTQYF
TRBJ2-5 | TRBV28 | TRBD1 | - | TGTGCCAGCAGCAGCCGGGACAGGGGTAGGGAGACCCAGTACTTC | CASSSRDRGRETQYF
TRBJ2-7 | TRBV5-1 | TRBD1 | once | TGCGCCAGCAGCCTCCGGACAGGTATTCTGGACGAGCAGTACTTC | CASSLRTGILDEQYF
TRBJ2-7 | TRBV6-5 | TRBD1 | - | TGTGCCACCAGGGATTATAGGACAGGGTCGGACGAGCAGTACTTC | CATRDYRTGSDEQYF
TRBJ2-7 | TRBV19 | - | - | TGTGCCAGTAGTATTCGGGGTCCTTACGAGCAGTACTTC | CASSIRGPYEQYF
TRBJ2-1 | TRBV10-3 | - | - | TGTGCCATCAGACCCCTAGGGATCTCCTACAATGAGCAGTTCTTC | CAIRPLGISYNEQFF
TRBJ2-2 | TRBV19 | TRBD2 | - | TGTGCCAGTAGTTCAGGACTAGCGTCGAACACCGGGGAGCTGTTTTTT | CASSSGLASNTGELFF
TRBJ2-7 | TRBV7-9 | - | - | TGTGCCAGCAGCTTAAGGGGGGCGGTTTGGCCGTATGAGCAGTACTTC | CASSLRGAVWPYEQYF
TRBJ2-3 | TRBV4-1 | TRBD2 | - | TGCGCCAGCAGCCAACTAGCGGGAGGTGGAAAAGATACGCAGTATTTT | CASSQLAGGGKDTQYF
TRBJ2-7 | TRBV5-8 | - | - | TGTGCCAGCACCCGCGACCCAGCTTCCTACGAGCAGTACTTC | CASTRDPASYEQYF
TRBJ2-7 | TRBV6-5 | - | - | TGTGCCAGCCGACAGGGAGGCGAGCAGTACTTC | CASRQGGEQYF
TRBJ1-1 | TRBV19 | TRBD1 | - | TGTGCCAGTAGTGACAGGGGAGGAACTGAAGCTTTCTTT | CASSDRGGTEAFF
TRBJ1-2 | TRBV19 | - | - | TGTGCCAGTAGTATAGATAGGACCGCTAACTATGGCTACACCTTC | CASSIDRTANYGYTF
TRBJ2-6 | TRBV10-2 | TRBD1 | - | TGCGCCAGCACTCGACAGGGGATATTTGGATCTGGGGCCAACGTCCTGACTTTC | CASTRQGIFGSGANVLTF
TRBJ2-3 | TRBV7-9 | TRBD1 | - | TGTGCCAGCAGCTTGGGGACAGGGAGCACAGATACGCAGTATTTT | CASSLGTGSTDTQYF
TRBJ2-7 | TRBV6-5 | TRBD2 | once | TGTGCCAGCAGTTACTCGGCTAGCGGTTCCTACGAGCAGTACTTC | CASSYSASGSYEQYF
TRBJ1-2 | TRBV19 | - | few | TGTGCCAGTAGGATTAACTATGGCTACACCTTC | CASRINYGYTF
TRBJ1-4 | TRBV28 | - | - | TGTGCCAGCAGTTTGTCATCACAACTGGGGGAAAAACTGTTTTTT | CASSLSSQLGEKLFF
TRBJ2-3 | TRBV19 | - | - | TGTGCCAGTAGTATAGGGTCGGTCGGGGGGCAAACAGATACGCAGTATTTT | CASSIGSVGGQTDTQYF
TRBJ2-5 | TRBV7-9 | - | - | TGTGCCAGCAGCTTAGGTAGCCGGCTCGCGGAGACCCAGTACTTC | CASSLGSRLAETQYF
TRBJ2-1 | TRBV28 | - | - | TGTGCCAGCAGTTCCTCCTCCTCGGGCTCCTACAATGAGCAGTTCTTC | CASSSSSSGSYNEQFF